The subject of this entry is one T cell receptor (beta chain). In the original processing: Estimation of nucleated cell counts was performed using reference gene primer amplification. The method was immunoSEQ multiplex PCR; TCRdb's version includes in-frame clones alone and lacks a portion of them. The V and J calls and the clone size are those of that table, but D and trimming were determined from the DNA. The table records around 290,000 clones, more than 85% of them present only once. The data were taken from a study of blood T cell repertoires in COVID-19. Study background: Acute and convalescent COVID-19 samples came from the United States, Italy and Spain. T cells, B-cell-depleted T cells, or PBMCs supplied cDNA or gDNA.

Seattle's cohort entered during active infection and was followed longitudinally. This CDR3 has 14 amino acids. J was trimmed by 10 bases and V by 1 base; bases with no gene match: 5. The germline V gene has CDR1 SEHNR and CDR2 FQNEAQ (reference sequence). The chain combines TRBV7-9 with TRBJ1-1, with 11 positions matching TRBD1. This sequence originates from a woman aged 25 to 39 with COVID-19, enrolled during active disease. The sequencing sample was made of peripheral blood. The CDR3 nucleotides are TGTGCCAGCAGCTTAGGAGGAGGGACAGGGGGAGCTTTCTTT. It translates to CASSLGGGTGGAFF.